This T cell receptor beta chain derives from a study of blood T cell repertoires in COVID-19. At the level of the study: Sites across the United States, Italy and Spain contributed samples from acute and convalescent COVID-19. Sample material is recorded as cDNA or gDNA derived from T cells, B-cell-depleted T cells, or PBMCs.

The CDR3 consists of 15 residues. Germline trimming cut 1 base from V and 0 bases from J; bases unmatched to any gene: 4. Per germline, CDR1 SQVTM and CDR2 ANQGSEA. As handled by the study authors: Estimates of nucleated cell counts were drawn from the amplification of reference gene primers. Profiling relied on immunoSEQ multiplex PCR, and the TCRdb table lists in-frame clones only, not all of them. The V and J calls and clone size come from that table; D and trimming were worked out from the DNA. The table shows 130,000 to 150,000 clones, with around nine tenths occurring only once. This sequence was found in a human donor in a cohort sampled during active COVID-19. Sample: peripheral blood. The chain combines TRBV29-1 with TRBJ2-7, with 9 bases fitting TRBD2. DNA for the CDR3: TGCAGCGTTGAAGGACTAGCGGAGAGCTCCTACGAGCAGTACTTC. Translating it yields CSVEGLAESSYEQYF.